Below, 2 T cell receptor beta chains from the same sample are listed, as sequenced in a study of monozygotic twins with inflammatory bowel disease. For each CDR3 protein, TCRdb gives one entry from its re-call of the 5' RACE reads, without DNA. The sample spans 200,000 to 250,000 distinct CDR3 sequences; the ten largest clones claim 7.5% to 8%. Sample: blood. These receptors came from a human donor with ulcerative colitis or Crohn's disease, or a healthy co-twin of an affected twin (not recorded which).

The V and J genes are TRBV28 and TRBJ2-7; no DNA is available, so the TRBD2 call from TCRdb remains unchecked. This CDR3 is built from 14 residues. Looked up from germline, CDR1 is MDHEN and CDR2 is SYDVKM. The CDR3 region is CASSFPTAGYEQYF.

The chain is built from TRBV5-1 and TRBJ2-2. Germline assignment: CDR1 SGHRS and CDR2 YFSETQ. CDR3 length: 13 amino acids. CDR3 residues: CASSLVPTGELFF.